The clone carrying this T cell receptor (beta chain) has only a few counts. The target antigen is unknown. This record belongs to a study of response to subunit inactivated influenza vaccine. TCRdb itself ran the RT-PCR reads through MiXCR, one entry per CDR3 protein. The repertoire holds 650,000 to 800,000 distinct CDR3 sequences, with about 15% as singletons. J was trimmed by 2 bases and V by 5 bases; bases with no gene match: 11. CDR1 and CDR2 from the germline V gene are LNHDA and SQIVND (reference sequence). The CDR3 spans 17 residues. Study findings and constraints: Authors suggested each seasonal flu vaccination may recruit only limited numbers of new T cells.

The receptor comes from a man in his fifties who received an inactivated influenza vaccine. The sample consisted of PBMCs from blood, taken 14 days before vaccination. This chain joins TRBV19 and TRBJ2-1; 8 bases fit TRBD2. CDR3 residues: CASSPGGKRETYNEQFF. The DNA for the CDR3 is TGTGCCAGTAGTCCCGGGGGGAAGCGGGAGACCTACAATGAGCAGTTCTTC.